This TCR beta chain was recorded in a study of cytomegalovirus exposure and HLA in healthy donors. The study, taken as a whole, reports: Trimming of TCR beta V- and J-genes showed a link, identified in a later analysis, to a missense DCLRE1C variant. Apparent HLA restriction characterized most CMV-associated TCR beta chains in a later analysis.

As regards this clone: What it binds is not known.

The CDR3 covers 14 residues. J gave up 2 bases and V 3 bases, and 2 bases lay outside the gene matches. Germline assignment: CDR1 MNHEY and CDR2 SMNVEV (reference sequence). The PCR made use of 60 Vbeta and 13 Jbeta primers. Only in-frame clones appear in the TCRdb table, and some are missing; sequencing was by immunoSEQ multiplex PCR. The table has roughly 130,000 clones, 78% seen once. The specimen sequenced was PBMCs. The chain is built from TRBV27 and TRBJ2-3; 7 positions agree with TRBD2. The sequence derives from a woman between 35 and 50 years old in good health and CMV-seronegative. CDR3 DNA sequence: TGTGCCAGCAGTTTTAGCGGGTACACAGATACGCAGTATTTT. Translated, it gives CASSFSGYTDTQYF.